This T cell receptor beta chain was obtained from a study of T cell repertoires in cytomegalovirus infection. Study information: Public TCR beta signature analysis indicated the presence of both CMV infection and matching HLA type.

The CDR3 loop spans 18 amino acids. The germline gives CDR1 MDHEN, CDR2 SYDVKM. The V and J ends lost 3 bases and 0 bases, in that order; junction bases with no gene match: 8. Study-level points and caveats: Within the response measured ex vivo, HLA-C-restricted CMV-specific TCR beta clonotypes were dominant. Based on cumulative public TCR beta family frequency, carriers of CMV plus the relevant HLA were identified.

TCRdb itself ran the reads through MiXCR, one entry per CDR3 protein. The table records about 320,000 distinct CDR3 sequences, 9% to 9.5% of them present only once. In its sample, this clonotype was seen many times. Antigen specificity is unknown. The V call is TRBV28, the J call TRBJ2-1; 10 bases line up with TRBD2. The TCR was taken from a human donor in good health (CMV status not recorded). Some clones in this sample may be carry-over from other donors' samples. The sample consisted of PBMCs. CDR3 sequence: CASSFPTSGLSSYNEQFF. CDR3 nucleotides: TGTGCCAGCAGTTTTCCGACTAGCGGGCTCAGCTCCTACAATGAGCAGTTCTTC. The full variable domain, with the rest looked up from reference TRBV28 and TRBJ2-1, is DVKVTQSSRYLVKRTGEKVFLECVQDMDHENMFWYRQDPGLGLRLIYFSYDVKMKEKGDIPEGYSVSREKKERFSLILESASTNQTSMYLCASSFPTSGLSSYNEQFFGPGTRLTVL.